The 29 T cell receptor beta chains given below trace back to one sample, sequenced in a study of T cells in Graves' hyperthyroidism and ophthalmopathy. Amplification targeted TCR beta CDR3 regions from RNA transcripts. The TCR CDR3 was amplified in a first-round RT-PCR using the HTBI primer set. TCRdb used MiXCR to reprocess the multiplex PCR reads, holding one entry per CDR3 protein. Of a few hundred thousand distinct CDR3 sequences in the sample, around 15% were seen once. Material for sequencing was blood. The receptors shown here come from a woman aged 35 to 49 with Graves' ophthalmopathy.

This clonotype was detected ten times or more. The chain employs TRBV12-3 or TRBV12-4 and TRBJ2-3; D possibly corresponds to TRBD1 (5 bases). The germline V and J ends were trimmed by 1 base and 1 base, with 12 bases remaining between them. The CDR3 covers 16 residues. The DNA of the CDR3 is TGTGCCAGCAGTTTAGGTCCAGGGCTGGGCACAGATACGCAGTATTTT. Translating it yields CASSLGPGLGTDTQYF.

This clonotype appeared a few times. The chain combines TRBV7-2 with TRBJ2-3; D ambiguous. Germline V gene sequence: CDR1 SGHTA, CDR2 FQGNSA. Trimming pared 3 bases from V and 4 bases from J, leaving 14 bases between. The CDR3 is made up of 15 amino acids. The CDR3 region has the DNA TGTGCCAGCAGCTTCCAATCGGGTGGGGCAGATACGCAGTATTTT. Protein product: CASSFQSGGADTQYF.

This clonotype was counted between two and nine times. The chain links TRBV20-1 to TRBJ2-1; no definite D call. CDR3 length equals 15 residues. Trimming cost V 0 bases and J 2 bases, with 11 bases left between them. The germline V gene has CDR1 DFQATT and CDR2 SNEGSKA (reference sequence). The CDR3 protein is CSARDLERPYNEQFF. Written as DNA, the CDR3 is TGCAGTGCTAGAGATCTGGAACGACCCTACAATGAGCAGTTCTTC.

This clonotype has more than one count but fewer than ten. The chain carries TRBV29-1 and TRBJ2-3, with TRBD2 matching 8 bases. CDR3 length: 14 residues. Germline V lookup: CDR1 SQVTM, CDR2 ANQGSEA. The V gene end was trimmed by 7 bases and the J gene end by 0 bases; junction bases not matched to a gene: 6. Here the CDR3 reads CSGRRGESTDTQYF. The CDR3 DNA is TGCAGCGGGCGGCGGGGGGAAAGCACAGATACGCAGTATTTT.

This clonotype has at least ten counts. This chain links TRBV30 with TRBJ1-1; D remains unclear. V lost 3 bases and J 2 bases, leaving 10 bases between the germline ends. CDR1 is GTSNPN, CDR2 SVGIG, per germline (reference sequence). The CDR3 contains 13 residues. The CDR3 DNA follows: TGTGCCTGGAGCAAACAGAGAAACACTGAAGCTTTCTTT. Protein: CAWSKQRNTEAFF.

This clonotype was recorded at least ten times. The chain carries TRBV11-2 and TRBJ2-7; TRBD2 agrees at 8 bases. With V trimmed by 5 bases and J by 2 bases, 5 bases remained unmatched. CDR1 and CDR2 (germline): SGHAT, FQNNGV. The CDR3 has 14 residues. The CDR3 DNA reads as TGTGCCAGCAGCGAAGCGGGAGTTGCCTACGAGCAGTACTTC. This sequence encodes CASSEAGVAYEQYF.

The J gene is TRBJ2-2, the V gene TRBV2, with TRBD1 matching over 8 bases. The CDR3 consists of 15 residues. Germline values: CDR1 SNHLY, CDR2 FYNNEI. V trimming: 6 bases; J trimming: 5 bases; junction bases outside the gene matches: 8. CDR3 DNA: TGTGCCAGCAGGAAGACAGGGGTCGGTACCGGGGAGCTGTTTTTT. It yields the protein CASRKTGVGTGELFF.

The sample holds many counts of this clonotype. The CDR3 reads CAWSVMGEVDEQYF. The CDR3 DNA follows: TGTGCCTGGAGTGTAATGGGGGAGGTGGACGAGCAGTACTTC. The chain has TRBV30 and TRBJ2-7, with a weak D call TRBD2 (6 bases). The CDR3 loop spans 14 amino acids. V was shortened by 0 bases and J by 5 bases, with 14 bases between the two germline ends. Germline CDR1 and CDR2: GTSNPN and SVGIG (reference sequence).

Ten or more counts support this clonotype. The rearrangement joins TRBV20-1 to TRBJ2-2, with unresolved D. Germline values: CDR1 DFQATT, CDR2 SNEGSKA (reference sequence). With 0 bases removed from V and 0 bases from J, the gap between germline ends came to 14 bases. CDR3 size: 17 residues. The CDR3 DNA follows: TGCAGTGCTAGAGACCCCCGGCGCGACGCGAACACCGGGGAGCTGTTTTTT. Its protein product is CSARDPRRDANTGELFF.

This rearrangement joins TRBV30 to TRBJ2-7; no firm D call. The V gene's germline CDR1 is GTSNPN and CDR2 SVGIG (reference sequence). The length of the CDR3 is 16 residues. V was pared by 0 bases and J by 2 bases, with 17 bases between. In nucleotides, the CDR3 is TGTGCCTGGAGTGTACAAGGTCGCGTTAAGCCCTACGAGCAGTACTTC. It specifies CAWSVQGRVKPYEQYF.

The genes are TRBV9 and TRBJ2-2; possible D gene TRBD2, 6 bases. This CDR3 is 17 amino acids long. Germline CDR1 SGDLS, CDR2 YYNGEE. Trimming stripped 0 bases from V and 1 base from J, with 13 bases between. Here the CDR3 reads CASSVAPGLLNTGELFF. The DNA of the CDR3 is TGTGCCAGCAGCGTAGCTCCGGGACTTTTGAACACCGGGGAGCTGTTTTTT.

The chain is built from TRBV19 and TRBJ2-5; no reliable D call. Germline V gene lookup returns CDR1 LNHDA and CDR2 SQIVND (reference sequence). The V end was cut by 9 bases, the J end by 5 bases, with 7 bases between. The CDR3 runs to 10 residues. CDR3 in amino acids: CARFIETQYF. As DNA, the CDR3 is TGTGCCAGGTTCATTGAGACCCAGTACTTC.

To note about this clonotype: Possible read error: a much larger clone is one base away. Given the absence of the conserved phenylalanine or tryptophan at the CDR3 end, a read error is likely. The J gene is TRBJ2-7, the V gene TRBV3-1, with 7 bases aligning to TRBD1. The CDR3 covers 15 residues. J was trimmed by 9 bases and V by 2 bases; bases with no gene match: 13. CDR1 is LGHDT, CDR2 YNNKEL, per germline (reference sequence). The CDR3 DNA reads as TGTGCCAGCAGCCAATTGACAGGGCATTACGAGGGGCAGTACCTC. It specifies CASSQLTGHYEGQYL.

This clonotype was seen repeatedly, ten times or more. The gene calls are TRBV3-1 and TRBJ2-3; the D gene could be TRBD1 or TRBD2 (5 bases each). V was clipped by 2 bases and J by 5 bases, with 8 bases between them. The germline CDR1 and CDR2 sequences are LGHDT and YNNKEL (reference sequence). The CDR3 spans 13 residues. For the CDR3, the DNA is TGTGCCAGCAGCCAACAGGGAGTAGATACGCAGTATTTT. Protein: CASSQQGVDTQYF.

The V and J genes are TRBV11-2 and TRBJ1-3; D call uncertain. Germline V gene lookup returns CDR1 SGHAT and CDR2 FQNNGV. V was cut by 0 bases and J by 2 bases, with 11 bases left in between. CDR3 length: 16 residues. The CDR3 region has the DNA TGTGCCAGCAGCTTAGATAATCCTCTCACTGGAAACACCATATATTTT. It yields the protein CASSLDNPLTGNTIYF.

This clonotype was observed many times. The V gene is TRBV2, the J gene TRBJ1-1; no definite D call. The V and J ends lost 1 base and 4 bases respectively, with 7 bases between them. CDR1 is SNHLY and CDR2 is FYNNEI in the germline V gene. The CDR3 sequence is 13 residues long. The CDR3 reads CASSEVRRTEAFF. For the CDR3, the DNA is TGTGCCAGCAGTGAAGTCAGGCGCACTGAAGCTTTCTTT.

The CDR3 nucleotides read TGTGCCACCAGCAGAGAGCGGCAGCCCCAGCATTTT. It translates to CATSRERQPQHF. The chain has TRBV15 and TRBJ1-5; D remains unclear. The V gene's germline CDR1 is LNHNV and CDR2 YYDKDF (reference sequence). This CDR3 contains 12 residues. Trimming took off 0 bases at V and 7 bases at J, with 4 bases between the two ends.

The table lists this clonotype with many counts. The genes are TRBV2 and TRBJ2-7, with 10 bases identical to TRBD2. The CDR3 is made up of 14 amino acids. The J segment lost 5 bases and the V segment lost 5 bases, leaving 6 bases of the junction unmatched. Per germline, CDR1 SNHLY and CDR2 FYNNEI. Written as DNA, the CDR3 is TGTGCCAGCAGTAACAGCGGGAGGGTTAACGAGCAGTACTTC. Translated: CASSNSGRVNEQYF. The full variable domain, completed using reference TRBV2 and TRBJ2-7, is EPEVTQTPSHQVTQMGQEVILRCVPISNHLYFYWYRQILGQKVEFLVSFYNNEISEKSEIFDDQFSVERPDGSNFTLKIRSTKLEDSAMYFCASSNSGRVNEQYFGPGTRLTVT.

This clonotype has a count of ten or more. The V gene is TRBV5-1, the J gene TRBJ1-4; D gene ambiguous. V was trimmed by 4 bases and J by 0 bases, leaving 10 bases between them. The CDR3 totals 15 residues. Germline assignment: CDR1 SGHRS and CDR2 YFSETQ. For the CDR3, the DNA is TGCGCCAGCAGCCTGGACCTAGCAACTAATGAAAAACTGTTTTTT. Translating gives CASSLDLATNEKLFF.

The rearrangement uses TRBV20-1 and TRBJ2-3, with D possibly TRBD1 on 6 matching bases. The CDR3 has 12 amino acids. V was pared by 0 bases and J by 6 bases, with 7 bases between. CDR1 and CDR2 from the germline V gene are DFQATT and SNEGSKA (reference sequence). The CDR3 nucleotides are TGCAGTGCTAGAGAGGGGGCGGATACGCAGTATTTT. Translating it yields CSAREGADTQYF.

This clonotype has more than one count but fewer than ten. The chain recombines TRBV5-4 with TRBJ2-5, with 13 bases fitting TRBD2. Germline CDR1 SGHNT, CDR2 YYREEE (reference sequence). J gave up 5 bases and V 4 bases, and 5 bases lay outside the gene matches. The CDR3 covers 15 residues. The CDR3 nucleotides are TGTGCCAGCAGCGGTACTAGCGGGAGGGCGGAGACCCAGTACTTC. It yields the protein CASSGTSGRAETQYF.

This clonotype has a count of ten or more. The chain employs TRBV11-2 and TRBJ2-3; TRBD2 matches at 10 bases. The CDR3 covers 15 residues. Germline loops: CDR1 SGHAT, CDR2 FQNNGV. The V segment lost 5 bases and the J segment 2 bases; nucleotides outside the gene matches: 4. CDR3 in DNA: TGTGCCAGCAGCCTGAGCGGGGGGGACACAGATACGCAGTATTTT. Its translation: CASSLSGGDTDTQYF.

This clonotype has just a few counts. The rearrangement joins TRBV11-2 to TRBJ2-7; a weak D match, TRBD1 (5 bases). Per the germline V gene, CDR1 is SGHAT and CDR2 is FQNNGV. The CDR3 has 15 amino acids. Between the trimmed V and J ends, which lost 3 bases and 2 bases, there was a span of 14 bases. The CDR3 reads CASSFKTGSPYEQYF. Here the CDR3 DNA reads TGTGCCAGCAGCTTCAAAACAGGTTCCCCCTACGAGCAGTACTTC.

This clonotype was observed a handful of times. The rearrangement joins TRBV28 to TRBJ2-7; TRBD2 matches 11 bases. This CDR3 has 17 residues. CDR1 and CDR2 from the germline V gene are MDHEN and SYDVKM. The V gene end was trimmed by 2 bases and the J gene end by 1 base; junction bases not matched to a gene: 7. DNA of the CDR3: TGTGCCAGCAGTTTAAGGGGGAGACTAGCGGGGTCCTACGAGCAGTACTTC. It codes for CASSLRGRLAGSYEQYF.

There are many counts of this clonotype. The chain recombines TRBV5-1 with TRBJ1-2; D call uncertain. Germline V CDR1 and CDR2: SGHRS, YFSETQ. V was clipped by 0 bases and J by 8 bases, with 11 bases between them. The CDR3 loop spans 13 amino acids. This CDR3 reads CASSLAEMSGYTF. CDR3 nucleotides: TGCGCCAGCAGCTTGGCAGAAATGTCGGGCTACACCTTC.

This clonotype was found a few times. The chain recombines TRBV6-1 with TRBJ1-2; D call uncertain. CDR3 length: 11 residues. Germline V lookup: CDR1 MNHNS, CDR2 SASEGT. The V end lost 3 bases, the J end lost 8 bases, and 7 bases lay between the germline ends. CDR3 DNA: TGTGCCAGCAGTGAGGGAGAGGGCTACACCTTC. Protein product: CASSEGEGYTF.

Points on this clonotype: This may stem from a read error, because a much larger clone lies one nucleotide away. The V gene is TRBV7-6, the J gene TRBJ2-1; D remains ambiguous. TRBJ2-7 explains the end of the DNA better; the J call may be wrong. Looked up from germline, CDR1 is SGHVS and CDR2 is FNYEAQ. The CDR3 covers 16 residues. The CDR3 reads CASSPQVLWVADEQYF. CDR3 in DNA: TGTGCCAGCAGCCCCCAGGTCCTGTGGGTGGCCGATGAGCAGTACTTC.

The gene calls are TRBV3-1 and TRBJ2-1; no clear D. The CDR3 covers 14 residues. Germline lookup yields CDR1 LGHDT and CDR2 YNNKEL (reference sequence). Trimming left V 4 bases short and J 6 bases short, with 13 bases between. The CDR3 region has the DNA TGTGCCAGCAGCCTTCAGACGAAGCTCAATGAGCAGTTCTTC. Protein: CASSLQTKLNEQFF.

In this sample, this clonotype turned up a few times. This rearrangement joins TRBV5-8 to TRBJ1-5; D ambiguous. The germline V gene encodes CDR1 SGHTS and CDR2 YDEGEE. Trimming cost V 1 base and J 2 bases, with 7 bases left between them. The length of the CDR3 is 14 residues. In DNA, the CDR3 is TGTGCCAGCAGCTTGCCCCGACGCAATCAGCCCCAGCATTTT. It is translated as CASSLPRRNQPQHF. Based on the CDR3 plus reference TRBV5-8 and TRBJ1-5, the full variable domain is EAGVTQSPTHLIKTRGQQATLRCSPISGHTSVYWYQQALGLGLQFLLWYDEGEERNRGNFPPRFSGRQFPNYSSELNVNALELEDSALYLCASSLPRRNQPQHFGDGTRLSIL.